This T cell receptor beta chain was sequenced in a study of T cell responses to AZD1222 COVID-19 vaccine. Study-wide results and limits: Donors were largely white British and mainly female; clonal diversity was possibly underestimated. Dominant at 160-218 and 743-854, vaccine-associated CD4 TCRs also spanned spike. Among those given AZD1222, only six or seven were seropositive at baseline.

Germline V gives CDR1 ENHRY, CDR2 SYGVKD. The V segment lost 3 bases and the J segment 2 bases; nucleotides outside the gene matches: 11. CDR3 length equals 17 residues. On this clone itself: Its cognate antigen is unknown.

Produced via immunoSEQ multiplex PCR; TCRdb's table is partial and in-frame only. In the table there are 150,000 to 200,000 clones, just under 95% of which are singletons. The source is an adult in good health. The sequences come from peripheral blood, collected on day 0 of AZD1222 vaccination. This chain links TRBV10-3 with TRBJ2-3, with TRBD2 identical over 7 bases. This chain's CDR3 is CAISDFGVSGPTDTQYF. DNA of the CDR3: TGTGCCATCAGTGATTTCGGTGTTAGCGGGCCCACAGATACGCAGTATTTT.